The rows below give T cell receptor beta chains drawn from one sample of a study of T cell responses to AZD1222 COVID-19 vaccine. The assay was immunoSEQ multiplex PCR, and TCRdb's table has in-frame clones only and misses some. The sample lists more than 95,000 clones, 90% occurring once. The starting material was peripheral blood, obtained on day 0 of MenACWY control vaccination. The source of these receptors is an adult in good health. CDR3s include the opening cysteine and the closing phenylalanine or tryptophan. D genes are given only for firm matches. Clone size, where shown, is once, few, many, or a class for clones that have expanded.

V: TRBV15; J: TRBJ2-1; size: .; D: TRBD2; DNA: TGTGCCACCAGCAGGGTCCTACTCGGTGAAGCGGGAAGGGGACTCTACAATGAGCAGTTCTTC; CDR3: CATSRVLLGEAGRGLYNEQFF
V: TRBV11-2; J: TRBJ2-2; size: .; D: TRBD2; DNA: TGTGCCAGCAGCCTGCCCCGGGGGGGGAGCACCGGGGAGCTGTTTTTT; CDR3: CASSLPRGGSTGELFF
V: TRBV28; J: TRBJ1-2; size: once; D: .; DNA: TGTGCCAGCACCAACTCCGAACAGGGAAACTATGGCTACACCTTC; CDR3: CASTNSEQGNYGYTF
V: TRBV28; J: TRBJ1-5; size: once; D: TRBD1; DNA: TGTGCCAGCAGTTCCGGGACAGGGATATTGCTCGGTCAGCCCCAGCATTTT; CDR3: CASSSGTGILLGQPQHF
V: TRBV5-3; J: TRBJ2-3; size: .; D: .; DNA: TGTGCCAGAAGCTTGGAGTCTAGTTGGTCCCCAGATACGCAGTATTTT; CDR3: CARSLESSWSPDTQYF
V: TRBV3-1/TRBV3-2; J: TRBJ1-3; size: .; D: .; DNA: TGTGCCAGCAGGACTAGCCCCTCTGGAAACACCATATATTTT; CDR3: CASRTSPSGNTIYF
V: TRBV27; J: TRBJ1-6; size: .; D: .; DNA: TGTGCCAGCAGTTTAGCGACAAGGGGATATTCACCCCTCCACTTT; CDR3: CASSLATRGYSPLHF
V: TRBV20-1; J: TRBJ2-2; size: .; D: .; DNA: TGCAGTAACAGGGATACCGGGGAGCTGTTTTTT; CDR3: CSNRDTGELFF
V: TRBV6-1; J: TRBJ1-4; size: .; D: .; DNA: TGTGCCAGCAGTCAAGCGGCCACGGGACCGAGTAATGAAAAACTGTTTTTT; CDR3: CASSQAATGPSNEKLFF
V: TRBV28; J: TRBJ2-5; size: .; D: .; DNA: TGTGCCAGCAGTGCTCATGGGGAGGTCCGGGAGACCCAGTACTTC; CDR3: CASSAHGEVRETQYF
V: TRBV11-3; J: TRBJ2-2; size: .; D: .; DNA: TGTGCCAGCAGCTTTACGCCTCGGACCGCGATTTTGTGTGGCACCGGGGAGCTGTTTTTT; CDR3: CASSFTPRTAILCGTGELFF
V: TRBV19; J: TRBJ1-5; size: .; D: .; DNA: TGTGCCAGTAACATCAGGTCCGCGGGCAATCAGCCCCAGCATTTT; CDR3: CASNIRSAGNQPQHF
V: TRBV5-5; J: TRBJ2-5; size: once; D: .; DNA: TGTGCCAGCAGCTTAGACTCAAAGGGGACCCAGTACTTC; CDR3: CASSLDSKGTQYF
V: TRBV7-2; J: TRBJ2-2; size: .; D: .; DNA: TGTGCCAGCAGGTGGGGGGCCGCGAACACCGGGGAGCTGTTTTTT; CDR3: CASRWGAANTGELFF
V: TRBV27; J: TRBJ1-2; size: .; D: .; DNA: TGTGCCAGCAGTTTATCGGGGTACTATGGCTACACCTTC; CDR3: CASSLSGYYGYTF
V: TRBV7-2; J: TRBJ2-1; size: .; D: TRBD2; DNA: TGTGCCAGCAGCTTTAGGACTAGCGGGGGTGAGCAGTTCTTC; CDR3: CASSFRTSGGEQFF
V: TRBV5-4; J: TRBJ2-1; size: .; D: .; DNA: TGTGCCAGCAGCTTGGATCACAGGACGAATGAGCAGTTCTTC; CDR3: CASSLDHRTNEQFF
V: TRBV6-6; J: TRBJ2-1; size: .; D: .; DNA: TGTGCCAGCACACCTGAAGGACATCTAGGGGGCAATGAGCAGTTCTTC; CDR3: CASTPEGHLGGNEQFF
V: TRBV19; J: TRBJ2-3; size: .; D: TRBD1; DNA: TGTGCCAGTAGTACCGGGACAGGGGTCCTAGATACGCAGTATTTT; CDR3: CASSTGTGVLDTQYF
V: TRBV28; J: TRBJ1-5; size: .; D: .; DNA: TGTGCCAGCAGTTCTTCAAGGACGGGGGGCAATTATCAGCCCCAGCATTTT; CDR3: CASSSSRTGGNYQPQHF
V: TRBV7-3; J: TRBJ2-3; size: .; D: TRBD2; DNA: TGTGCCAGCAGCTTAACTAGCGGGAGGGTTACTAGCACAGATACGCAGTATTTT; CDR3: CASSLTSGRVTSTDTQYF
V: TRBV28; J: TRBJ1-1; size: .; D: TRBD1; DNA: TGTGCCAGCAGTCCCCGGACAGGGTACACTGAAGCTTTCTTT; CDR3: CASSPRTGYTEAFF
V: TRBV4-1; J: TRBJ2-3; size: .; D: TRBD2; DNA: TGCGCCAGCAGCCAAGACCCTAGCGGGGGGGGAAAGTTGGATACGCAGTATTTT; CDR3: CASSQDPSGGGKLDTQYF
V: TRBV19; J: TRBJ1-5; size: .; D: TRBD1; DNA: TGTGCCAGACCTACGGGACAGCGTTATAGCAATCAGCCCCAGCATTTT; CDR3: CARPTGQRYSNQPQHF
V: TRBV5-1; J: TRBJ1-2; size: .; D: TRBD1; DNA: TGCGCCAGCAGCGCCGACCTTATGGGACAGCGAGGCTACACCTTC; CDR3: CASSADLMGQRGYTF
V: TRBV7-9; J: TRBJ2-2; size: once; D: TRBD2; DNA: TGTGCCAGCAGCGTCACTAGCGGGGGGGCCGGCACCGGGGAGCTGTTTTTT; CDR3: CASSVTSGGAGTGELFF
V: TRBV7-2; J: TRBJ1-6; size: .; D: .; DNA: TGTGCCAGCAGCGTCGTTGGGGGGAACAATTCACCCCTCCACTTT; CDR3: CASSVVGGNNSPLHF
V: TRBV3-1/TRBV3-2; J: TRBJ2-5; size: .; D: TRBD2; DNA: TGTGCCAGCAGCCCTCTGGCGGGGGTGCTCCAAGAGACCCAGTACTTC; CDR3: CASSPLAGVLQETQYF
V: TRBV5-1; J: TRBJ1-2; size: .; D: TRBD1; DNA: TGCGCCAGCAGCTTGCCGGTACAGGGGGCTGGTGGCTACACCTTC; CDR3: CASSLPVQGAGGYTF
V: TRBV4-2; J: TRBJ2-1; size: .; D: TRBD2; DNA: TGTGCCAGCAGCCACAAGGACCTAGCGGACTACAATGAGCAGTTCTTC; CDR3: CASSHKDLADYNEQFF
V: TRBV2; J: TRBJ2-5; size: .; D: .; DNA: TGTGCCAGCAGTGGTTCTACGGGTTTATCGGAGACCCAGTACTTC; CDR3: CASSGSTGLSETQYF
V: TRBV3-1/TRBV3-2; J: TRBJ2-5; size: .; D: TRBD2; DNA: TGTGCCAGCAGCCAAGATTTTGTGGGAGGGAGGAAGACCCAGTACTTC; CDR3: CASSQDFVGGRKTQYF
V: TRBV7-9; J: TRBJ1-2; size: .; D: TRBD1; DNA: TGTGCCAGCAGCTTAGGGGGACAGACGTGGATGGGCTACACCTTC; CDR3: CASSLGGQTWMGYTF
V: TRBV5-4; J: TRBJ2-2; size: .; D: TRBD2; DNA: TGTGCCAGCAGCCCCGGACTAGCCGCGAACACCGGGGAGCTGTTTTTT; CDR3: CASSPGLAANTGELFF
V: TRBV10-1; J: TRBJ2-7; size: .; D: TRBD1; DNA: TGCGCCAGCGGAGGGGGGACAGGGGTTTACGAGCAGTACTTC; CDR3: CASGGGTGVYEQYF
V: TRBV19; J: TRBJ2-7; size: .; D: TRBD1; DNA: TGTGCCAGTAGTATCGCACAGGGGGTTGTCTACGAGCAGTACTTC; CDR3: CASSIAQGVVYEQYF
V: TRBV28; J: TRBJ1-1; size: .; D: TRBD1; DNA: TGTGCCAGCAGTCCCTTCATTAACAGGGGGAACACTGAAGCTTTCTTT; CDR3: CASSPFINRGNTEAFF
V: TRBV28; J: TRBJ2-1; size: .; D: TRBD2; DNA: TGTGCCAGCAGTCTGAGCGGGGGGGAATGGAATGAGCAGTTCTTC; CDR3: CASSLSGGEWNEQFF
V: TRBV7-3; J: TRBJ2-7; size: .; D: TRBD1; DNA: TGTGCCAGCAGCCAAGCGGGACAGGGACTCTACGAGCAGTACTTC; CDR3: CASSQAGQGLYEQYF
V: TRBV30; J: TRBJ2-5; size: once; D: TRBD2; DNA: TGTGCCTGGAGTATCCCGGCGGGGGTAGAGACCCAGTACTTC; CDR3: CAWSIPAGVETQYF
V: TRBV7-8; J: TRBJ2-7; size: once; D: TRBD1; DNA: TGTGCCAGCAGCTTGGACAGGGGGTACGAGCAGTACTTC; CDR3: CASSLDRGYEQYF
V: TRBV6-5; J: TRBJ1-5; size: .; D: .; DNA: TGTGCCAGCAAAATGGGGGCTAGCAATCAGCCCCAGCATTTT; CDR3: CASKMGASNQPQHF
V: TRBV28; J: TRBJ1-4; size: .; D: .; DNA: TGTGCCAGCAGTGTTCAAACCTCAGGACGTGAAAAACTGTTTTTT; CDR3: CASSVQTSGREKLFF
V: TRBV2; J: TRBJ2-2; size: .; D: TRBD2; DNA: TGTGCCAGCAGTGCATTCCGTACTAGCGGGAGCCGGTCCGGGGAGCTGTTTTTT; CDR3: CASSAFRTSGSRSGELFF
V: TRBV6-5; J: TRBJ2-3; size: .; D: TRBD1; DNA: TGTGCCAGCAGTTCTAGGACAGGGGCCGCCACAGATACGCAGTATTTT; CDR3: CASSSRTGAATDTQYF
V: TRBV6-2/TRBV6-3; J: TRBJ1-6; size: few; D: TRBD1; DNA: TGTGCCAGCAGTTACCCGTTATACAGGGGATGGGGTTCACCCCTCCACTTT; CDR3: CASSYPLYRGWGSPLHF